This T cell receptor beta chain was retrieved from a study of CD8 T cells in ankylosing spondylitis. General observations from the study: The study identified a TCR beta motif of several highly homologous variants that appeared characteristic of ankylosing spondylitis blood. Certain motif variants had earlier appeared in reactive arthritis synovial fluid and blood.

Germline V gives CDR1 KGHSH, CDR2 LQKENI. The CDR3 loop spans 13 amino acids. V was trimmed by 1 base and J by 8 bases, leaving 8 bases between them. This clonotype was observed many times. The antigen remains undetermined. TCRdb fed the 5' RACE reads into MiXCR, producing one record per CDR3 protein. The data show some 250,000 distinct CDR3 sequences, with about 24% seen just once and 0.5% to 0.75% held by the top ten. Sequencing input: blood, either unsorted or a sorted T cell fraction (not recorded which). This chain connects TRBV18 to TRBJ1-4; unclear D gene. This sequence was found in a male donor with ankylosing spondylitis or in good health (not recorded which). The CDR3 coding sequence is TGTGCCAGCTCACCACGGCCACTAGAAAAACTGTTTTTT. Its protein is CASSPRPLEKLFF.